Shown below are 2 T cell receptor beta chains from a single sample sequenced in a study of CD8 T cells in Susac syndrome. cDNA came from approximately 0.5 to 1 ug RNA primed by random hexamers. One entry per CDR3 protein results from TCRdb running MiXCR on the immunoSEQ multiplex PCR reads. Here the sample spans 130,000 to 150,000 distinct CDR3 sequences, roughly 94% being singletons. Sequencing was done on a sample of CD8+ T cells from PBMCs. The receptors derive from a human donor in good health.

This clonotype showed up just once. This chain uses TRBV29-1 with TRBJ2-4, with 8 bases aligning to TRBD1. CDR3 length: 17 amino acids. Trimming cost V 2 bases and J 5 bases; bases outside gene matches: 14. Germline V lookup: CDR1 SQVTM, CDR2 ANQGSEA. The CDR3 here is CSVEIKGNRGSENIQYF. For the CDR3, the DNA is TGCAGCGTTGAAATAAAGGGCAACAGGGGGAGCGAAAACATTCAGTACTTC.

The chain has TRBV30 and TRBJ2-7, with 9 positions matching TRBD1. The CDR3 contains 13 residues. Trimming took 7 bases from V and 1 from J; bases not matched to a gene: 5. Germline-derived CDR1 and CDR2 are GTSNPN and SVGIG (reference sequence). The CDR3 protein is CASKDRGSYEQYF. CDR3 sequence (DNA): TGTGCCTCCAAGGACAGGGGTTCCTACGAGCAGTACTTC.